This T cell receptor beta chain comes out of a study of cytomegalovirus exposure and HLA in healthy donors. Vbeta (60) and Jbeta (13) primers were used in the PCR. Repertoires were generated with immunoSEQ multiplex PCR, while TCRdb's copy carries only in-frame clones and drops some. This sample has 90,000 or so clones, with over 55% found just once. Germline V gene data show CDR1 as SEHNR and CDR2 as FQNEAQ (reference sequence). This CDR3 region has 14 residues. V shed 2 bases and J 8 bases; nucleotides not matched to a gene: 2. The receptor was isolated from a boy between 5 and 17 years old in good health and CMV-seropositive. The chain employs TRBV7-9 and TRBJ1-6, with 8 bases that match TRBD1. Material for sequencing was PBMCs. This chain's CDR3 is CASSLSGGHSPLHF. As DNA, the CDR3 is TGTGCCAGCAGCTTATCAGGGGGCCATTCACCCCTCCACTTT.